Below, 2 T cell receptor beta chains from the same sample are listed, as sequenced in a study of cytomegalovirus exposure and HLA in healthy donors (dated by TCRdb to about 2017). Library preparation used the immunoSEQ multiplex PCR assay. In its TCRdb copy, this immuneACCESS table keeps in-frame sequences only and misses some clones. Where compared with another copy, unresolved V genes explain less than half of these, and the others have no known cause. This sample comprises approximately 120,000 clones, more than 70% of them detected only once. The top ten clonotypes cover about 2% of the sample. Sequenced: PBMCs. The receptors were sampled from a woman between 18 and 30 years old in good health and CMV-seronegative.

The chain links TRBV7-9 to TRBJ2-5; D might be TRBD2 (6 bases). The CDR3 sequence is 14 residues long. Trimming removed 0 bases from V and 2 bases from J, with 7 bases in between. Germline V gives CDR1 SEHNR, CDR2 FQNEAQ (reference sequence). Written as DNA, the CDR3 is TGTGCCAGCAGCTTAGCGGGGGGACAAGAGACCCAGTACTTC. It specifies CASSLAGGQETQYF.

The rearrangement links TRBV28 to TRBJ2-1; D is undetermined. The V and J ends lost 2 bases and 2 bases respectively, with 7 bases between them. This CDR3 spans 14 amino acids. Looked up from germline, CDR1 is MDHEN and CDR2 is SYDVKM. The CDR3 coding sequence is TGTGCCAGCAGTTTAGGGCAGACCTACAATGAGCAGTTCTTC. Translating it yields CASSLGQTYNEQFF. Together with reference TRBV28 and TRBJ2-1, the CDR3 gives the full variable domain: DVKVTQSSRYLVKRTGEKVFLECVQDMDHENMFWYRQDPGLGLRLIYFSYDVKMKEKGDIPEGYSVSREKKERFSLILESASTNQTSMYLCASSLGQTYNEQFFGPGTRLTVL.